These T cell receptor beta chains were read from a single sample in a study of CD8+ T cells in alopecia areata. Generated by immunoSEQ multiplex PCR, the TCRdb table keeps only in-frame clones and is missing some. The table records 150,000 or so clones, more than 75% of them present only once. The sample was CD8+ T cells sorted from blood, taken at week 0. These receptors all stem from a human donor with alopecia areata. CDR3s include the opening cysteine and the closing phenylalanine or tryptophan. D genes are given only for firm matches. Not every row has a clone size; where given, it reads once, few, many or a size class.

clone size,V gene,J gene,D gene,CDR3 protein,CDR3 DNA
-,TRBV7-3,TRBJ2-3,TRBD2,CASSSLAGRTDTQYF,TGTGCCAGCAGCTCACTAGCGGGGCGCACAGATACGCAGTATTTT
once,TRBV30,TRBJ2-7,-,CAWSVDSYEQYF,TGTGCCTGGAGTGTAGACAGCTACGAGCAGTACTTC
-,TRBV18,TRBJ2-1,-,CASSPLLNEQFF,TGTGCCAGCTCACCACTACTTAATGAGCAGTTCTTC
-,TRBV27,TRBJ2-7,-,CASSVFRGLRGYKQYF,TGTGCCAGCAGTGTTTTTAGGGGTCTTCGTGGGTATAAGCAGTACTTC
-,TRBV27,TRBJ1-1,-,CASSLWGGNTEAFF,TGTGCCAGCAGTTTATGGGGGGGGAACACTGAAGCTTTCTTT
-,TRBV21-1,TRBJ2-1,-,CASSKERDGWEQFF,TGTGCCAGCAGCAAAGAAAGGGATGGGTGGGAGCAGTTCTTC
-,TRBV11-2,TRBJ1-1,-,CASTYAMNTEAFF,TGTGCCAGCACCTACGCTATGAACACTGAAGCTTTCTTT
-,TRBV6-5,TRBJ2-2,-,CASSYGEGAGELFF,TGTGCCAGCAGTTACGGGGAGGGGGCCGGGGAGCTGTTTTTT
-,TRBV5-1,TRBJ2-7,TRBD1,CASSTGTGGNYEQYF,TGCGCCAGCAGCACCGGGACAGGAGGGAACTACGAGCAGTACTTC
-,TRBV5-4,TRBJ2-3,TRBD2,CASSLAVGTSADTQYF,TGTGCCAGCAGCTTGGCGGTCGGGACTAGCGCAGATACGCAGTATTTT
-,TRBV19,TRBJ2-1,-,CASSPRVGSSYNEQFF,TGTGCCAGTAGTCCCCGGGTAGGGAGCTCCTACAATGAGCAGTTCTTC
-,TRBV7-9,TRBJ2-1,TRBD2,CASSSLAGMYNEQFF,TGTGCCAGCAGCTCTCTAGCGGGAATGTACAATGAGCAGTTCTTC
-,TRBV19,TRBJ2-2,-,CASSTANTGELFF,TGTGCCAGTAGTACCGCGAACACCGGGGAGCTGTTTTTT
-,TRBV7-9,TRBJ1-4,-,CASSRETINEKLFF,TGTGCCAGCAGCCGCGAGACGATTAATGAAAAACTGTTTTTT
-,TRBV19,TRBJ2-7,TRBD2,CASSITGGDEQYF,TGTGCCAGTAGTATAACGGGAGGGGACGAGCAGTACTTC
-,TRBV30,TRBJ2-1,TRBD2,CAWSGAGENYNEQFF,TGTGCCTGGAGTGGGGCGGGAGAAAACTACAATGAGCAGTTCTTC
once,TRBV27,TRBJ2-5,TRBD1,CASSPASLGQGIEGTQYF,TGTGCCAGCAGCCCCGCTTCGTTGGGACAGGGTATAGAAGGGACCCAGTACTTC
-,TRBV7-2,TRBJ2-7,-,CASSAGRVVHEQYF,TGTGCCAGCAGCGCCGGGCGAGTGGTCCACGAGCAGTACTTC
-,TRBV29-1,TRBJ2-7,-,CSVDFGDFYEQYF,TGCAGCGTTGACTTTGGAGATTTCTACGAGCAGTACTTC
once,TRBV29-1,TRBJ2-7,TRBD2,CSGSNPGLAAGEQYF,TGCAGCGGGTCTAATCCGGGACTAGCGGCGGGCGAGCAGTACTTC
-,TRBV7-6,TRBJ2-3,TRBD2,CASSLGGTSPDTQYF,TGTGCCAGCAGCTTAGGCGGGACTAGCCCAGATACGCAGTATTTT
few,TRBV18,TRBJ2-7,-,CASSPPYDEQYF,TGTGCCAGCTCACCACCGTATGACGAGCAGTACTTC
-,TRBV6-6,TRBJ2-1,-,CATLGVWPYEQFF,TGTGCCACCCTCGGGGTCTGGCCCTATGAGCAGTTCTTC
-,TRBV15,TRBJ2-3,TRBD2,CATSDAGGPSEYTDTQYF,TGTGCCACCTCTGACGCGGGAGGGCCCTCTGAATACACAGATACGCAGTATTTT
-,TRBV6-5,TRBJ2-1,-,CASTSGTRGEQFF,TGTGCCAGTACATCCGGGACAAGGGGCGAGCAGTTCTTC
-,TRBV15,TRBJ2-3,-,CATSGYTSTDTQYF,TGTGCCACCAGCGGCTACACTAGCACAGATACGCAGTATTTT
few,TRBV7-9,TRBJ2-2,-,CASTPWAGAGTGELFF,TGTGCCAGCACCCCCTGGGCGGGGGCGGGGACCGGGGAGCTGTTTTTT
-,TRBV6-4,TRBJ1-2,-,CASSDSFSYGYTF,TGTGCCAGCAGTGACTCGTTCAGCTATGGCTACACCTTC
-,TRBV7-3,TRBJ2-1,-,CASSLIDGGYNEQFF,TGTGCCAGCAGCTTAATCGACGGGGGTTACAATGAGCAGTTCTTC
-,TRBV10-3,TRBJ2-7,-,CAIRPSQTEYSYEQYF,TGTGCCATCCGCCCGAGCCAGACAGAATACTCCTACGAGCAGTACTTC
-,TRBV5-1,TRBJ2-5,TRBD1,CASSDRGPQETQYF,TGCGCCAGCAGTGACAGGGGGCCTCAAGAGACCCAGTACTTC
-,TRBV27,TRBJ1-5,TRBD1,CASSFNDREQPQHF,TGTGCCAGCAGTTTCAATGACAGGGAGCAGCCCCAGCATTTT
-,TRBV11-2,TRBJ2-1,TRBD2,CASSLGGTSVESKQFF,TGTGCCAGCAGCTTAGGTGGGACTAGCGTTGAATCAAAGCAGTTCTTC
-,TRBV5-4,TRBJ2-7,TRBD1,CASSLEGQGYYEQYF,TGTGCCAGCAGCTTGGAGGGACAGGGGTACTACGAGCAGTACTTC
-,TRBV7-9,TRBJ2-5,-,CASRIGGKETQYF,TGTGCCAGCAGAATAGGGGGAAAAGAGACCCAGTACTTC
-,TRBV2,TRBJ1-1,-,CALVGGTEAFF,TGTGCCCTCGTTGGGGGGACTGAAGCTTTCTTT
-,TRBV5-1,TRBJ2-7,TRBD1,CASSLGQGADEQYF,TGCGCCAGCAGCTTGGGACAGGGGGCGGACGAGCAGTACTTC
once,TRBV6-1,TRBJ1-4,-,CASSDFGTVIEKLFF,TGTGCCAGCAGTGACTTCGGAACAGTGATTGAAAAACTGTTTTTT
-,TRBV7-2,TRBJ2-2,-,CASSLDTGELFF,TGTGCCAGCAGCTTAGACACCGGGGAGCTGTTTTTT
-,TRBV5-4,TRBJ2-4,TRBD2,CASSSGGAENIQYF,TGTGCCAGCAGCTCGGGAGGGGCGGAAAACATTCAGTACTTC
-,TRBV29-1,TRBJ2-1,TRBD2,CSVGPSGGANEQFF,TGCAGCGTTGGACCTAGCGGGGGGGCCAATGAGCAGTTCTTC
-,TRBV11-2,TRBJ1-2,TRBD1,CASSLEVQGQDGYTF,TGTGCCAGCAGCTTGGAAGTACAGGGACAGGATGGCTACACCTTC
once,TRBV6-1,TRBJ1-1,-,CASSVADAFF,TGTGCCAGCAGTGTGGCGGACGCTTTCTTT
few,TRBV7-2,TRBJ2-2,-,CASSLEFAPNTGELFF,TGTGCCAGCAGCTTAGAGTTCGCTCCGAACACCGGGGAGCTGTTTTTT
-,TRBV28,TRBJ2-1,TRBD1,CASRDREDEQFF,TGTGCCAGCAGGGACAGGGAGGATGAGCAGTTCTTC
-,TRBV11-2,TRBJ2-7,TRBD1,CASSFGTDYEQYF,TGTGCCAGCAGCTTCGGGACAGACTACGAGCAGTACTTC